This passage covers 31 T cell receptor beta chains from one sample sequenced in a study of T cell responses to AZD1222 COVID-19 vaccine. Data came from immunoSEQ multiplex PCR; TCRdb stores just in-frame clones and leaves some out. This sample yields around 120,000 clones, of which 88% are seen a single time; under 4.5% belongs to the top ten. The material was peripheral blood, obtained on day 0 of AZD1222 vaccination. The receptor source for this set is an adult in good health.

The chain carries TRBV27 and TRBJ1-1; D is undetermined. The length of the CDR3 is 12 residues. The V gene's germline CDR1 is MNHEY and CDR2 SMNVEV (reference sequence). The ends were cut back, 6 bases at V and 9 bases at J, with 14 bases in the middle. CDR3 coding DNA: TGTGCCAGCAGCGCCCCGGGATCTAAAGCTTTCTTT. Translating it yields CASSAPGSKAFF.

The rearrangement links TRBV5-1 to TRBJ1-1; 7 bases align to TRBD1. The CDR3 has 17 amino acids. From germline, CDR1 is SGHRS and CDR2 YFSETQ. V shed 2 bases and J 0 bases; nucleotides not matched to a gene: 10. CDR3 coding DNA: TGCGCCAGCAGCTTAGGGGGCGGTGGGGCAATGAACACTGAAGCTTTCTTT. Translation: CASSLGGGGAMNTEAFF.

The CDR3 loop is CASSPWRDTQYF. The CDR3 nucleotides are TGTGCCAGCAGCCCCTGGAGAGATACGCAGTATTTT. V and J are TRBV27 and TRBJ2-3; D is uncertain. This CDR3 region has 12 residues. Trimming left V 6 bases short and J 5 bases short, with 9 bases between. Germline CDR1 reads MNHEY; CDR2 reads SMNVEV (reference sequence).

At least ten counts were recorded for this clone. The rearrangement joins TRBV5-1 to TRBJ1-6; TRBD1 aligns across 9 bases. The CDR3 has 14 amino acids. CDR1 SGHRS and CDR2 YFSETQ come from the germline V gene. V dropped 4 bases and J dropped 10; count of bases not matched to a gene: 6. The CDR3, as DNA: TGCGCCAGCAGCCCCGGGACAGGGCACTCACCCCTCCACTTT. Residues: CASSPGTGHSPLHF. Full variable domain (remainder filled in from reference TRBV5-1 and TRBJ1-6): KAGVTQTPRYLIKTRGQQVTLSCSPISGHRSVSWYQQTPGQGLQFLFEYFSETQRNKGNFPGRFSGRQFSNSRSEMNVSTLELGDSALYLCASSPGTGHSPLHFGNGTRLTVT.

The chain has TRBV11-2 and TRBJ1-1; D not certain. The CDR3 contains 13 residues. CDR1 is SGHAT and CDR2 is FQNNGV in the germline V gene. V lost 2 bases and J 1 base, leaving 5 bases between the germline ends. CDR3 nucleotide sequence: TGTGCCAGCAGCTTACAGACGAACACTGAAGCTTTCTTT. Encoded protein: CASSLQTNTEAFF.

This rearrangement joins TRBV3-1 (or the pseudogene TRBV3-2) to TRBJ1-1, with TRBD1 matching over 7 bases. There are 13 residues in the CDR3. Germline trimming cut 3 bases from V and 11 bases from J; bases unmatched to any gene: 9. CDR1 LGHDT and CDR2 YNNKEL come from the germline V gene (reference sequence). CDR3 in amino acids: CASSHLAGTEAFF. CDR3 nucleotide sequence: TGTGCCAGCAGCCACCTGGCAGGGACAGAGGCTTTCTTT.

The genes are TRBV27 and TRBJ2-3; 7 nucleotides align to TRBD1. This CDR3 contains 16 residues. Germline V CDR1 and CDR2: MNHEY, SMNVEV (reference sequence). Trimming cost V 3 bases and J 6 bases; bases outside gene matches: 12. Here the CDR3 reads CASSFQGVGIWDTQYF. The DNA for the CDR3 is TGTGCCAGCAGTTTTCAGGGGGTGGGCATCTGGGATACGCAGTATTTT.

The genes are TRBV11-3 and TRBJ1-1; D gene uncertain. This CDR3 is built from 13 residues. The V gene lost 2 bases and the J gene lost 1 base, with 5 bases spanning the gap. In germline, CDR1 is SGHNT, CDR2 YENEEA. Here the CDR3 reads CASSLMENTEAFF. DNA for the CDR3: TGTGCCAGCAGCTTAATGGAGAACACTGAAGCTTTCTTT.

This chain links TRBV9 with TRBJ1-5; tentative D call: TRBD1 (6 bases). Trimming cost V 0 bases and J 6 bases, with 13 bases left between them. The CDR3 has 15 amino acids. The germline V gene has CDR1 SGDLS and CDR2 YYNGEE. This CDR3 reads CASSVGTGSAQPQHF. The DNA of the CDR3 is TGTGCCAGCAGCGTAGGAACAGGGTCGGCTCAGCCCCAGCATTTT. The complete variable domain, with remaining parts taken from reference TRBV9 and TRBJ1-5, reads DSGVTQTPKHLITATGQRVTLRCSPRSGDLSVYWYQQSLDQGLQFLIQYYNGEERAKGNILERFSAQQFPDLHSELNLSSLELGDSALYFCASSVGTGSAQPQHFGDGTRLSIL.

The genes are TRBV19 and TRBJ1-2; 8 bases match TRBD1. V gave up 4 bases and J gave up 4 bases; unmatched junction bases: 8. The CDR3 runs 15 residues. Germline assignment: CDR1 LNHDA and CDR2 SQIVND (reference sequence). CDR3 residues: CASSTTGQAGYGYTF. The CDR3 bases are TGTGCCAGTAGTACCACGGGACAGGCGGGCTATGGCTACACCTTC. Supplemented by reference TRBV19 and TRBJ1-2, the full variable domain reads DGGITQSPKYLFRKEGQNVTLSCEQNLNHDAMYWYRQDPGQGLRLIYYSQIVNDFQKGDIAEGYSVSREKKESFPLTVTSAQKNPTAFYLCASSTTGQAGYGYTFGSGTRLTVV.

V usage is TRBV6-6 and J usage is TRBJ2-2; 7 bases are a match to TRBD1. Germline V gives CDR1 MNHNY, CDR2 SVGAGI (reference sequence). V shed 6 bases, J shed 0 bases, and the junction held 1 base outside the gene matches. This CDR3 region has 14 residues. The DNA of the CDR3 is TGTGCCAGCAGGGGACAGTCGAACACCGGGGAGCTGTTTTTT. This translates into CASRGQSNTGELFF.

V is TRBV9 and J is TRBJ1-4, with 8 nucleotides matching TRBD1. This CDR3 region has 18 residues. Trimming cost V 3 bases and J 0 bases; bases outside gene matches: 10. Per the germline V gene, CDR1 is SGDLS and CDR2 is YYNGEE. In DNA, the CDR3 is TGTGCCAGCAGCGGCCGGGACAGGAGATCAGCAACTAATGAAAAACTGTTTTTT. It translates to CASSGRDRRSATNEKLFF.

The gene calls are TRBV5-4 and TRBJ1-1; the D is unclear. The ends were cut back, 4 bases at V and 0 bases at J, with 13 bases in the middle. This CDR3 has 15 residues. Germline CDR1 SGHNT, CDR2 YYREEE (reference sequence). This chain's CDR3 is CASSTVTRMNTEAFF. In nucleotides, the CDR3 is TGTGCCAGCAGCACCGTGACAAGGATGAACACTGAAGCTTTCTTT.

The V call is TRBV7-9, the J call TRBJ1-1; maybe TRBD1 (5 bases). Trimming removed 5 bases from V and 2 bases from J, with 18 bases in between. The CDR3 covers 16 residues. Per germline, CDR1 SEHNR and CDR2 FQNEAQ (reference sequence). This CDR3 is CASSLPGREYNTEAFF. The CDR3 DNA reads TGTGCCAGCAGCCTCCCCGGCAGGGAGTACAACACTGAAGCTTTCTTT.

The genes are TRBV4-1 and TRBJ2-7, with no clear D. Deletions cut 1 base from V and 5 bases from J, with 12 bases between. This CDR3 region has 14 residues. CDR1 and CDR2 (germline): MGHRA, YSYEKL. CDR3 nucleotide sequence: TGCGCCAGCAGCCAAGTCGACACACGGGACGAGCAGTACTTC. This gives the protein CASSQVDTRDEQYF.

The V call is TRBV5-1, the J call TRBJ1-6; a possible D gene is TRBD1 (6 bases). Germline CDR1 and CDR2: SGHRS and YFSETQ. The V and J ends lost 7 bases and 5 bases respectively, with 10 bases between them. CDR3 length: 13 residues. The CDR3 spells CASLGGNNSPLHF. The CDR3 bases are TGCGCCAGCTTAGGGGGAAATAATTCACCCCTCCACTTT.

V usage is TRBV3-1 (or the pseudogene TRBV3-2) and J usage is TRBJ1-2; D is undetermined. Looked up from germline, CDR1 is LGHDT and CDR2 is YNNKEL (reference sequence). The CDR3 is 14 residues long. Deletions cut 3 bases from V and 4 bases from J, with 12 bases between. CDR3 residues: CASSQGTEIYGYTF. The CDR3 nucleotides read TGTGCCAGCAGCCAGGGAACAGAAATCTATGGCTACACCTTC.

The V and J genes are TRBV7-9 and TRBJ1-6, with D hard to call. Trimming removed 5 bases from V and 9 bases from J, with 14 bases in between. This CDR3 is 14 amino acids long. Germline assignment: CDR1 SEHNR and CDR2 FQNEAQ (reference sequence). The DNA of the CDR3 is TGTGCCAGCAGCCCCTGGCGGCCCGGTTCACCCCTCCACTTT. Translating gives CASSPWRPGSPLHF.

The CDR3 nucleotides read TGCGCCAGCAGCCGGACAGGGGGGTCGACTGAAGCTTTCTTT. It codes for CASSRTGGSTEAFF. This chain links TRBV5-1 with TRBJ1-1; TRBD1 agrees at 10 bases. Germline-derived CDR1 and CDR2 are SGHRS and YFSETQ. V shed 4 bases and J 5 bases; nucleotides not matched to a gene: 5. The CDR3 totals 14 residues.

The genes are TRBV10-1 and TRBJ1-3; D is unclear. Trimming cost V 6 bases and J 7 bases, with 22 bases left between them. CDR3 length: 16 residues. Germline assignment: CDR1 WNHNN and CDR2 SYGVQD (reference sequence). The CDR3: CASRNHLLSFGNTIYF. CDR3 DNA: TGCGCCAGCAGGAACCACCTCCTTTCTTTCGGGAACACCATATATTTT.

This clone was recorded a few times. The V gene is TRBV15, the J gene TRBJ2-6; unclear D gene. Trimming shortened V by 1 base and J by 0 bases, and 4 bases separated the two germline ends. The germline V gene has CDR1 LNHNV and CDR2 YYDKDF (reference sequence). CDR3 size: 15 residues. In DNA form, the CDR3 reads TGTGCCACCAGCAGAGTTGACTCTGGGGCCAACGTCCTGACTTTC. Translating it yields CATSRVDSGANVLTF.

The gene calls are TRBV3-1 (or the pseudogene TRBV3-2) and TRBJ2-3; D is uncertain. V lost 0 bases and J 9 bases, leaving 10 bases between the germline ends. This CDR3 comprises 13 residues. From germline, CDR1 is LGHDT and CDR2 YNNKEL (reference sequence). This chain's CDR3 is CASSQDFGRTQYF. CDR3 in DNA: TGTGCCAGCAGCCAAGATTTCGGGCGGACGCAGTATTTT.

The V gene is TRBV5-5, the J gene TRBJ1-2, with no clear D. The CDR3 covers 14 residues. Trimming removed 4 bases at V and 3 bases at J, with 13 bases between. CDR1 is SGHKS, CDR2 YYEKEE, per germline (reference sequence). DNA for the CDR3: TGTGCCAGCAGCCTCCGCGACACCGACTATGGCTACACCTTC. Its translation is CASSLRDTDYGYTF.

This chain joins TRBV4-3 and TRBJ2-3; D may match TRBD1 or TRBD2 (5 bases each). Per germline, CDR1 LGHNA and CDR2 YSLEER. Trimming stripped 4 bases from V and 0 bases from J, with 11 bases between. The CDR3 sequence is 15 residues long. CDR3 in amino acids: CASSLGDHSTDTQYF. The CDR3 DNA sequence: TGCGCCAGCAGCCTGGGGGACCACAGCACAGATACGCAGTATTTT.

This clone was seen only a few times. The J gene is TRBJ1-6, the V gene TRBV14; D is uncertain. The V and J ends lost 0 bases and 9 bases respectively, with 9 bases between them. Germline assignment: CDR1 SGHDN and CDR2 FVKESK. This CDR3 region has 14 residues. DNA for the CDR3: TGTGCCAGCAGCCAAGAGCATGGGGTTTCACCCCTCCACTTT. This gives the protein CASSQEHGVSPLHF.

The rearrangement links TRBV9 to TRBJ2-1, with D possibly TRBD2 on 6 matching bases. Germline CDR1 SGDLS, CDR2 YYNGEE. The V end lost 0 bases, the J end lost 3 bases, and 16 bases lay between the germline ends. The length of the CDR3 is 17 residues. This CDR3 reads CASSVGPGLASYNEQFF. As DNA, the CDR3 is TGTGCCAGCAGCGTAGGCCCCGGGCTAGCGAGCTACAATGAGCAGTTCTTC.

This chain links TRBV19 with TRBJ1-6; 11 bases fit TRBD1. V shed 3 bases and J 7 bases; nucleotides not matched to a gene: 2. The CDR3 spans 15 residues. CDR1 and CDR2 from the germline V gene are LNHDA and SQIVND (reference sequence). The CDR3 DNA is TGTGCCAGTAGTATCGGACAGGGGGCGAATTCACCCCTCCACTTT. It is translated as CASSIGQGANSPLHF. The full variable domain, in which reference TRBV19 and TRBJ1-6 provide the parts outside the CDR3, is DGGITQSPKYLFRKEGQNVTLSCEQNLNHDAMYWYRQDPGQGLRLIYYSQIVNDFQKGDIAEGYSVSREKKESFPLTVTSAQKNPTAFYLCASSIGQGANSPLHFGNGTRLTVT.

CDR3 amino acids: CSVENPWGTTEAFF. CDR3 coding DNA: TGCAGCGTTGAAAATCCATGGGGGACCACTGAAGCTTTCTTT. This sequence joins TRBV29-1 and TRBJ1-1, with TRBD1 as a possible D gene (5 bases). Germline lookup yields CDR1 SQVTM and CDR2 ANQGSEA. There are 14 residues in the CDR3. The V gene lost 2 bases and the J gene lost 4 bases, with 14 bases spanning the gap. Supplemented by reference TRBV29-1 and TRBJ1-1, the full variable domain reads SAVISQKPSRDICQRGTSLTIQCQVDSQVTMMFWYRQQPGQSLTLIATANQGSEATYESGFVIDKFPISRPNLTFSTLTVSNMSPEDSSIYLCSVENPWGTTEAFFGQGTRLTVV.

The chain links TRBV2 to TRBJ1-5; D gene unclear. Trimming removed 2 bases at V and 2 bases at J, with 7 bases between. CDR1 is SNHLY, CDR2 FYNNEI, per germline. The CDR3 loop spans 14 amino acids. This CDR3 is CASSENAGNQPQHF. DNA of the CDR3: TGTGCCAGCAGTGAAAACGCAGGCAATCAGCCCCAGCATTTT.

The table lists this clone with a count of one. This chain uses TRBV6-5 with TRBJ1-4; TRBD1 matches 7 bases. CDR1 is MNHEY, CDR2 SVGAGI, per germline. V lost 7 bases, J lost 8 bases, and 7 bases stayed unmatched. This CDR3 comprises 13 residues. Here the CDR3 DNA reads TGTGCCAGCAAGAGGGCAGGGGGAGAAAAACTGTTTTTT. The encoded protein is CASKRAGGEKLFF.

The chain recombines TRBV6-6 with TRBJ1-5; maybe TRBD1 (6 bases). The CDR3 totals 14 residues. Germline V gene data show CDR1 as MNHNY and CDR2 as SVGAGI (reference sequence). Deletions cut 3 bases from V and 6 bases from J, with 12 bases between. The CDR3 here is CASSYGTTGQPQHF. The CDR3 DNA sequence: TGTGCCAGCAGTTATGGGACAACAGGTCAGCCCCAGCATTTT.